A selection of T cell receptor beta chains follows, all from one sample in a study of T cells after yellow fever vaccination. TCRdb used MiXCR to reprocess the 5' RACE reads, holding one entry per CDR3 protein. The sample lists approximately 330,000 distinct CDR3 sequences; over 4% were seen once. This sample comprised PBMCs, obtained 5 days after the yellow fever booster vaccination. The receptors originated from a man aged 18 to 29 who received the YFV17D yellow fever vaccine. The CDR3 runs from the conserved cysteine through the conserved F or W. The order of the fields is D gene, V gene, clone size, J gene, CDR3 protein, CDR3 DNA. The D gene is left open where the match is weak. Clone size is shown for a subset of rows, as once, few, many or a class of expanded clone.

d_call: -; v_call: TRBV20-1; clone_size: many; j_call: TRBJ2-7; cdr3_aa: CSAPGETYYEQYF; cdr3_nt: TGCAGTGCTCCTGGCGAAACCTACTACGAGCAGTACTTC
d_call: -; v_call: TRBV28; clone_size: -; j_call: TRBJ1-1; cdr3_aa: CASSLWGERAGEAFF; cdr3_nt: TGTGCCAGCAGTTTATGGGGTGAAAGGGCCGGTGAAGCTTTCTTT
d_call: -; v_call: TRBV5-4; clone_size: -; j_call: TRBJ1-2; cdr3_aa: CASSLESSAYGYTF; cdr3_nt: TGTGCCAGCAGCTTGGAGAGTAGTGCCTATGGCTACACCTTC
d_call: TRBD1; v_call: TRBV7-9; clone_size: -; j_call: TRBJ1-5; cdr3_aa: CASSSQGAAYQPQHF; cdr3_nt: TGTGCCAGCAGCTCACAGGGGGCTGCCTATCAGCCCCAGCATTTT
d_call: -; v_call: TRBV5-1; clone_size: many; j_call: TRBJ2-7; cdr3_aa: CASRQDPGIAYEQYF; cdr3_nt: TGCGCCAGCAGACAAGACCCCGGGATTGCCTACGAGCAGTACTTC
d_call: -; v_call: TRBV10-2; clone_size: -; j_call: TRBJ2-3; cdr3_aa: CASSESARDLGTDTQYF; cdr3_nt: TGCGCCAGCAGTGAGTCCGCCAGGGATTTGGGCACAGATACGCAGTATTTT
d_call: TRBD2; v_call: TRBV3-1; clone_size: -; j_call: TRBJ2-2; cdr3_aa: CASSHFRGGRTGELFF; cdr3_nt: TGTGCCAGCAGCCACTTTAGGGGAGGGCGTACCGGGGAGCTGTTTTTT
d_call: TRBD1; v_call: TRBV18; clone_size: few; j_call: TRBJ1-2; cdr3_aa: CASSPGTAYYGYTF; cdr3_nt: TGTGCCAGCTCACCCGGGACAGCTTACTATGGCTACACCTTC
d_call: -; v_call: TRBV19; clone_size: -; j_call: TRBJ1-5; cdr3_aa: CASSIGISNQPQHF; cdr3_nt: TGTGCCAGTAGTATTGGAATTAGCAATCAGCCCCAGCATTTT
d_call: TRBD1; v_call: TRBV10-3; clone_size: -; j_call: TRBJ1-2; cdr3_aa: CAISAGTGDYGYTF; cdr3_nt: TGTGCCATCAGTGCCGGGACAGGGGACTATGGCTACACCTTC
d_call: -; v_call: TRBV5-1; clone_size: -; j_call: TRBJ2-1; cdr3_aa: CASSRRLSDNEQFF; cdr3_nt: TGCGCCAGCAGCAGGCGACTCTCTGACAATGAGCAGTTCTTC
d_call: -; v_call: TRBV6-5; clone_size: few; j_call: TRBJ1-1; cdr3_aa: CASSYSMLGGGNTEAFF; cdr3_nt: TGTGCCAGCAGTTACTCGATGCTGGGAGGAGGGAACACTGAAGCTTTCTTT
d_call: -; v_call: TRBV5-1; clone_size: few; j_call: TRBJ1-1; cdr3_aa: CASSLYQNTEAFF; cdr3_nt: TGCGCCAGCAGCTTGTATCAGAACACTGAAGCTTTCTTT
d_call: -; v_call: TRBV20-1; clone_size: many; j_call: TRBJ2-3; cdr3_aa: CSARDRKASLQDTQYF; cdr3_nt: TGCAGTGCTAGAGATCGTAAGGCTAGCTTACAAGATACGCAGTATTTT
d_call: -; v_call: TRBV7-9; clone_size: few; j_call: TRBJ1-1; cdr3_aa: CASSLERGMNTEAFF; cdr3_nt: TGTGCCAGCAGCTTAGAAAGGGGGATGAACACTGAAGCTTTCTTT
d_call: -; v_call: TRBV5-1; clone_size: few; j_call: TRBJ2-6; cdr3_aa: CASSLTGSGNVLTF; cdr3_nt: TGCGCCAGCAGCTTGACAGGGTCGGGCAACGTCCTGACTTTC
d_call: -; v_call: TRBV11-2; clone_size: -; j_call: TRBJ1-2; cdr3_aa: CASSLAGSNYGYTF; cdr3_nt: TGTGCCAGCAGCTTAGCAGGGTCCAACTATGGCTACACCTTC
d_call: -; v_call: TRBV12-3/TRBV12-4; clone_size: many; j_call: TRBJ1-4; cdr3_aa: CASRQGQNEKLFF; cdr3_nt: TGTGCCAGCCGCCAGGGGCAGAATGAAAAACTGTTTTTT
d_call: -; v_call: TRBV7-3; clone_size: many; j_call: TRBJ1-1; cdr3_aa: CASSSGRGEAFF; cdr3_nt: TGCGCCAGCAGCTCCGGACGTGGTGAAGCTTTCTTT
d_call: TRBD1; v_call: TRBV7-2; clone_size: few; j_call: TRBJ1-1; cdr3_aa: CASSFTGQGAFF; cdr3_nt: TGTGCCAGCAGCTTTACCGGACAGGGGGCTTTCTTT
d_call: -; v_call: TRBV28; clone_size: many; j_call: TRBJ2-5; cdr3_aa: CASRGRARYQETQYF; cdr3_nt: TGTGCCAGCCGGGGCCGGGCCCGGTACCAAGAGACCCAGTACTTC
d_call: TRBD1; v_call: TRBV2; clone_size: -; j_call: TRBJ2-7; cdr3_aa: CASREGQAYEQYF; cdr3_nt: TGTGCCAGCAGAGAGGGACAGGCCTACGAGCAGTACTTC
d_call: -; v_call: TRBV4-1; clone_size: many; j_call: TRBJ2-1; cdr3_aa: CASSQDRETRQFF; cdr3_nt: TGCGCCAGCAGCCAAGATAGGGAGACCAGGCAGTTCTTC
d_call: -; v_call: TRBV10-3; clone_size: few; j_call: TRBJ2-5; cdr3_aa: CAISEWAVQETQYF; cdr3_nt: TGTGCCATCAGTGAGTGGGCAGTTCAAGAGACCCAGTACTTC
d_call: -; v_call: TRBV6-5; clone_size: many; j_call: TRBJ1-2; cdr3_aa: CASTPGENYGYTF; cdr3_nt: TGTGCCAGCACCCCGGGCGAAAACTATGGCTACACCTTC
d_call: -; v_call: TRBV20-1; clone_size: -; j_call: TRBJ2-7; cdr3_aa: CSARDRRAAAYEQYF; cdr3_nt: TGCAGTGCTAGAGATCGCAGGGCAGCTGCCTACGAGCAGTACTTC
d_call: TRBD1; v_call: TRBV19; clone_size: -; j_call: TRBJ1-5; cdr3_aa: CASSSTGVQPQHF; cdr3_nt: TGTGCCAGTAGTAGTACAGGGGTTCAGCCCCAGCATTTT
d_call: TRBD2; v_call: TRBV5-6; clone_size: -; j_call: TRBJ2-2; cdr3_aa: CASSFGGGTNTGELFF; cdr3_nt: TGTGCCAGCAGCTTCGGCGGGGGAACGAACACCGGGGAGCTGTTTTTT
d_call: TRBD1; v_call: TRBV29-1; clone_size: few; j_call: TRBJ1-2; cdr3_aa: CSVVKGAYGYTF; cdr3_nt: TGCAGCGTTGTAAAGGGGGCGTATGGCTACACCTTC
d_call: -; v_call: TRBV7-9; clone_size: many; j_call: TRBJ2-6; cdr3_aa: CASSFSGSGANVLTF; cdr3_nt: TGTGCCAGCAGCTTTTCCGGCTCTGGGGCCAACGTCCTGACTTTC
d_call: -; v_call: TRBV7-8; clone_size: -; j_call: TRBJ2-7; cdr3_aa: CASSFGGAFRKSSYEQYF; cdr3_nt: TGTGCCAGCAGTTTCGGGGGTGCTTTCCGAAAGAGCTCCTACGAGCAGTACTTC
d_call: -; v_call: TRBV6-5; clone_size: few; j_call: TRBJ1-5; cdr3_aa: CASARSYQQPQHF; cdr3_nt: TGTGCCAGCGCCAGATCTTACCAGCAGCCCCAGCATTTT
d_call: -; v_call: TRBV4-3; clone_size: few; j_call: TRBJ1-1; cdr3_aa: CASSSNWGWGTEAFF; cdr3_nt: TGCGCCAGCAGCTCGAACTGGGGTTGGGGCACTGAAGCTTTCTTT
d_call: -; v_call: TRBV3-1; clone_size: few; j_call: TRBJ2-5; cdr3_aa: CASSQSGIETQYF; cdr3_nt: TGTGCCAGCAGCCAGTCGGGGATCGAGACCCAGTACTTC
d_call: -; v_call: TRBV29-1; clone_size: many; j_call: TRBJ1-1; cdr3_aa: CSVVTANTEAFF; cdr3_nt: TGCAGCGTTGTTACAGCTAACACTGAAGCTTTCTTT
d_call: -; v_call: TRBV5-1; clone_size: -; j_call: TRBJ2-3; cdr3_aa: CASRTRGAPTDTQYF; cdr3_nt: TGCGCCAGCAGGACCCGGGGGGCTCCCACAGATACGCAGTATTTT
d_call: -; v_call: TRBV14; clone_size: many; j_call: TRBJ1-2; cdr3_aa: CASTPAAGNYGYTF; cdr3_nt: TGTGCCAGCACCCCGGCGGCAGGAAACTATGGCTACACCTTC
d_call: TRBD1; v_call: TRBV6-5; clone_size: many; j_call: TRBJ2-7; cdr3_aa: CASGPRGLGQYF; cdr3_nt: TGTGCCAGCGGACCCAGGGGGCTAGGGCAGTACTTC
d_call: -; v_call: TRBV5-1; clone_size: many; j_call: TRBJ1-1; cdr3_aa: CASSLRGAPPEAFF; cdr3_nt: TGCGCCAGCAGCTTGAGGGGCGCTCCCCCTGAAGCTTTCTTT
d_call: -; v_call: TRBV6-5; clone_size: many; j_call: TRBJ2-7; cdr3_aa: CASSYYRGSYEQYF; cdr3_nt: TGTGCCAGCAGTTACTATCGGGGATCCTACGAGCAGTACTTC
d_call: -; v_call: TRBV9; clone_size: -; j_call: TRBJ1-2; cdr3_aa: CASHNDNGYGYTF; cdr3_nt: TGTGCCAGCCATAATGACAATGGGTATGGCTACACCTTC
d_call: -; v_call: TRBV29-1; clone_size: -; j_call: TRBJ1-1; cdr3_aa: CSVEDPRGAEAFF; cdr3_nt: TGCAGCGTTGAAGATCCCAGGGGCGCTGAAGCTTTCTTT
d_call: -; v_call: TRBV5-6; clone_size: many; j_call: TRBJ2-3; cdr3_aa: CASSRSSTGTDTQYF; cdr3_nt: TGTGCCAGCAGCCGGAGTTCGACGGGCACAGATACGCAGTATTTT
d_call: TRBD1; v_call: TRBV19; clone_size: few; j_call: TRBJ2-7; cdr3_aa: CASSINVPGTGVGGTYEQYF; cdr3_nt: TGTGCCAGTAGTATTAACGTCCCCGGGACAGGGGTTGGAGGGACTTACGAGCAGTACTTC
d_call: -; v_call: TRBV20-1; clone_size: few; j_call: TRBJ1-2; cdr3_aa: CSASISGNYGYTF; cdr3_nt: TGCAGTGCTAGTATATCGGGAAATTATGGCTACACCTTC
d_call: -; v_call: TRBV12-3/TRBV12-4; clone_size: few; j_call: TRBJ1-5; cdr3_aa: CASSLGVLQPQHF; cdr3_nt: TGTGCCAGCAGTTTAGGGGTGCTTCAGCCCCAGCATTTT
d_call: TRBD1; v_call: TRBV15; clone_size: few; j_call: TRBJ1-5; cdr3_aa: CATSREQGGYQPQHF; cdr3_nt: TGTGCCACCAGCAGAGAGCAGGGGGGATATCAGCCCCAGCATTTT
d_call: TRBD2; v_call: TRBV5-1; clone_size: many; j_call: TRBJ2-3; cdr3_aa: CASSLGLAGTTDTQYF; cdr3_nt: TGCGCCAGCAGCTTGGGACTAGCGGGGACCACAGATACGCAGTATTTT
d_call: TRBD2; v_call: TRBV5-1; clone_size: many; j_call: TRBJ2-7; cdr3_aa: CASSPALAGNVNGEQYF; cdr3_nt: TGCGCCAGCAGCCCGGCACTAGCGGGGAATGTGAACGGCGAGCAGTACTTC
d_call: -; v_call: TRBV5-6; clone_size: few; j_call: TRBJ1-6; cdr3_aa: CASSFRASSYNSPLHF; cdr3_nt: TGTGCCAGCAGCTTCCGGGCCAGCTCCTATAATTCACCCCTCCACTTT